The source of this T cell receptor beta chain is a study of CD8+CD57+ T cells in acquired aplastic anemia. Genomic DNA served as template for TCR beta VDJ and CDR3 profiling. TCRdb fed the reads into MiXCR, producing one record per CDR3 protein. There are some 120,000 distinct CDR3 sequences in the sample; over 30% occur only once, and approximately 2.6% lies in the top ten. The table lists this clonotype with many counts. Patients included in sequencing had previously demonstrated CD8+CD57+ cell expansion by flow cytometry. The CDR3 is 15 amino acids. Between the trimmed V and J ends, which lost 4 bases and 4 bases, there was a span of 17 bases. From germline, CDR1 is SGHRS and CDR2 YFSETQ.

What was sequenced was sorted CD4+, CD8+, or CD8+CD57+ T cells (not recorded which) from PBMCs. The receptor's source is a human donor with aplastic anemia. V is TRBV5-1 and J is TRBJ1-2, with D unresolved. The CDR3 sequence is CASSEGRGEGYGYTF. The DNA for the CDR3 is TGCGCCAGCAGCGAAGGACGGGGAGAAGGCTATGGCTACACCTTC.